This T cell receptor (beta chain) was sequenced in a study of blood T cell repertoires in COVID-19. Looking at the study overall: T cells, B-cell-depleted T cells, or PBMCs supplied cDNA or gDNA.

CDR3 length: 15 amino acids. V was trimmed by 0 bases and J by 4 bases, leaving 13 bases between them. Germline CDR1 is LNHDA and CDR2 is SQIVND (reference sequence). In the study's own analysis: Reference gene primer amplification in the assay estimated nucleated cell counts. The assay was immunoSEQ multiplex PCR, and TCRdb's table has in-frame clones only and misses some. The D gene and trimming were derived from the DNA, and the V and J assignments and clone size from that table. Here the sample spans 45,000 to 55,000 clones, over 80% being singletons. The TCR originated in a human donor in a cohort sampled during active COVID-19. The sample comprised peripheral blood. The chain joins TRBV19 to TRBJ2-7; D uncertain. The CDR3 DNA follows: TGTGCCAGTAGTATAGAAGTTGGCATCAAGTACGAGCAGTACTTC. Its translation: CASSIEVGIKYEQYF.